This record looks at one T cell receptor beta chain sequence and its context. This entry is derived from a study of technical replicates of blood from a handful of donors. Some clones are missing from TCRdb's copy, which holds only in-frame ones; the method was immunoSEQ multiplex PCR. Among 55,000 to 85,000 clones listed, approximately 97% were seen once. From germline, CDR1 is SQVTM and CDR2 ANQGSEA. The CDR3 spans 14 residues. Trimming removed 6 bases from V and 0 bases from J, with 15 bases in between. V is TRBV29-1 and J is TRBJ2-7; D perhaps matches TRBD2 (7 bases). The clonotype was recovered from a human donor in good health. Sequences were obtained from T cells isolated from PBMCs. The CDR3 DNA follows: TGCAGCGTCCGGGGGGACACCATCTCCTACGAGCAGTACTTC. This encodes CSVRGDTISYEQYF.